This entry lists 19 T cell receptor beta chains sequenced from one sample in a study of T-cell memory formation after mild COVID-19. In TCRdb, the 5' RACE reads were re-called with MiXCR into one record per CDR3 protein. The repertoire consists of some 280,000 distinct CDR3 sequences, with around 15% occurring once and the leading ten covering approximately 25%. Sample: PBMCs or a T cell subset sorted from them (not recorded which). These receptors all stem from a man aged 18 to 30 who had mild COVID-19 (a few samples of this study predate the infection). Cell type and time point are not known.

This clonotype was counted a few times. The CDR3 spells CASSSMAGGGTFYGYTF. CDR3 nucleotides: TGTGCCAGCAGCTCTATGGCCGGGGGCGGGACATTCTATGGCTACACCTTC. The chain joins TRBV5-4 to TRBJ1-2; a possible D gene is TRBD1 (6 bases). The CDR3 spans 17 residues. V was clipped by 3 bases and J by 4 bases, with 22 bases between them. The germline CDR1 and CDR2 sequences are SGHNT and YYREEE (reference sequence).

The chain couples TRBV14 to TRBJ1-1, with D unclear. This CDR3 region has 11 residues. V was cut by 1 base and J by 10 bases, with 7 bases left in between. Germline CDR1 is SGHDN and CDR2 is FVKESK. CDR3 sequence (DNA): TGTGCCAGCAGCCAAGGGAGAATAGCTTTCTTT. Encoded protein: CASSQGRIAFF.

A few counts support this clonotype. The V gene is TRBV7-2, the J gene TRBJ1-5, with 7 bases aligning to TRBD1. CDR3 size: 13 residues. In germline, CDR1 is SGHTA, CDR2 FQGNSA. V dropped 5 bases and J dropped 4; count of bases not matched to a gene: 2. The CDR3 nucleotides read TGTGCCAGCAGCGAACAGGGGAATCAGCCCCAGCATTTT. It is translated as CASSEQGNQPQHF.

This chain joins TRBV7-9 and TRBJ2-3, with 7 bases fitting TRBD1. Germline lookup yields CDR1 SEHNR and CDR2 FQNEAQ (reference sequence). The junction had 4 bases not matched to a gene; V was cut back by 3 bases and J by 1 base. The CDR3 is 15 amino acids. CDR3 sequence (DNA): TGTGCCAGCAGCTTGTGGGACAGAGGCACAGATACGCAGTATTTT. This translates into CASSLWDRGTDTQYF.

Many counts were recorded for this clonotype. This rearrangement joins TRBV24-1 to TRBJ2-1; no clear D gene. The CDR3 totals 13 residues. Trimming left V 1 base short and J 6 bases short, with 6 bases between. Germline-derived CDR1 and CDR2 are KGHDR and SFDVKD. The CDR3 loop reads CATSDFFLNEQFF. In DNA form, the CDR3 reads TGTGCCACCAGTGATTTCTTCCTCAATGAGCAGTTCTTC.

This clonotype came up a few times. The rearrangement links TRBV6-2 or TRBV6-3 to TRBJ2-1, with D maybe TRBD1 (5 bases). The CDR3 loop spans 16 amino acids. The germline V and J ends were trimmed by 5 bases and 0 bases, with 14 bases remaining between them. Germline V gene lookup returns CDR1 MNHEY and CDR2 SVGEGT. CDR3 amino acids: CASSKGSSSSYNEQFF. The DNA for the CDR3 is TGTGCCAGCAGTAAGGGGTCCTCGAGCTCCTACAATGAGCAGTTCTTC.

The rearrangement joins TRBV29-1 to TRBJ2-2; maybe TRBD1 (5 bases). The CDR3 has 13 residues. The germline CDR1 and CDR2 sequences are SQVTM and ANQGSEA. V lost 4 bases, J lost 3 bases, and 9 bases lay in between. DNA of the CDR3: TGCAGCGTTGTTGAAGGGGACACCGGGGAGCTGTTTTTT. Translated, it gives CSVVEGDTGELFF.

This clonotype was picked up many times. The V gene is TRBV7-2, the J gene TRBJ1-5, with 7 positions matching TRBD1. The junction had 12 bases not matched to a gene; V was cut back by 0 bases and J by 4 bases. The CDR3 sequence is 18 residues long. Germline V gene data show CDR1 as SGHTA and CDR2 as FQGNSA. CDR3 nucleotides: TGTGCCAGCAGCTTAGCTGGGGGGGCTGCCAGGGGGAATCAGCCCCAGCATTTT. This sequence encodes CASSLAGGAARGNQPQHF.

CDR3: CASSLLGGAGPQHF. CDR3 nucleotides: TGTGCCAGCAGTTTATTGGGGGGCGCAGGTCCCCAGCATTTT. This rearrangement joins TRBV27 to TRBJ1-5; D possibly corresponds to TRBD1 (6 bases). Trimming took off 1 base at V and 10 bases at J, with 14 bases between the two ends. Germline CDR1 MNHEY, CDR2 SMNVEV (reference sequence). The length of the CDR3 is 14 residues.

The chain carries TRBV3-1 and TRBJ2-7; 8 positions agree with TRBD1. This CDR3 has 14 residues. Trimming cost V 6 bases and J 5 bases; bases outside gene matches: 9. Germline lookup yields CDR1 LGHDT and CDR2 YNNKEL (reference sequence). The CDR3 here is CASSPDRVVNEQYF. The CDR3 nucleotides read TGTGCCAGCAGTCCGGACAGGGTCGTCAACGAGCAGTACTTC.

V gene TRBV5-1 combines with J gene TRBJ2-3, with TRBD2 matching over 12 bases. This CDR3 region has 14 residues. After removal of 7 bases from V and 5 bases from J, the junction contained 5 bases not matched to a gene. Looked up from germline, CDR1 is SGHRS and CDR2 is YFSETQ. The DNA for the CDR3 is TGCGCCAGCTGGACTAGCGGGGTAAGAGATACGCAGTATTTT. Translated: CASWTSGVRDTQYF.

This clonotype showed up just a few times. The chain uses TRBV18 and TRBJ1-5; the D gene is possibly TRBD1 (5 bases). Trimming pared 2 bases from V and 7 bases from J, leaving 15 bases between. The CDR3 consists of 15 residues. Germline assignment: CDR1 KGHSH and CDR2 LQKENI. The CDR3 loop is CASSPGEGSGQPQHF. The CDR3 nucleotides are TGTGCCAGCTCACCAGGCGAGGGGAGCGGCCAGCCCCAGCATTTT.

The chain links TRBV11-3 to TRBJ2-3; D perhaps matches TRBD2 (6 bases). CDR1 and CDR2 from the germline V gene are SGHNT and YENEEA. Trimming left V 8 bases short and J 2 bases short, with 11 bases between. The CDR3 extends over 13 amino acids. CDR3 in amino acids: CASSEGFTDTQYF. The DNA for the CDR3 is TGTGCCAGCTCGGAGGGGTTCACAGATACGCAGTATTTT.

This clonotype has a count of ten or more. The chain recombines TRBV12-3 or TRBV12-4 with TRBJ2-1; TRBD2 matches at 10 bases. This CDR3 is 16 amino acids long. Losses at the gene ends were 5 bases for V and 10 bases for J; bases not matched to a gene: 14. CDR3: CASSPPFERGGREQFF. As DNA, the CDR3 is TGTGCCAGCAGTCCTCCGTTCGAGCGGGGGGGCCGGGAGCAGTTCTTC.

The genes are TRBV5-6 and TRBJ2-5; D not resolved. This CDR3 is 10 amino acids long. Trimming removed 7 bases at V and 5 bases at J, with 6 bases between. Germline V gene lookup returns CDR1 SGHDT and CDR2 YYEEEE. CDR3 DNA sequence: TGTGCCAGCGGCTGGGAGACCCAGTACTTC. Translating it yields CASGWETQYF.

This clonotype was seen more than once but under ten times. The CDR3 region has the DNA TGTGCCAGCAGTTACAGGTCAAACGCCCAGCATTTT. Its translation: CASSYRSNAQHF. The chain recombines TRBV6-2 or TRBV6-3 with TRBJ1-5; D gene uncertain. The germline V gene encodes CDR1 MNHEY and CDR2 SVGEGT. The CDR3 has 12 residues. V dropped 2 bases and J dropped 11 bases, with 10 bases sitting between them.

This clonotype occurred a few times. The rearrangement joins TRBV21-1 to TRBJ2-3. TRBV21-1 is described as a pseudogene. The CDR3 sequence is 17 residues long. This CDR3 is CASSKNEVVDSPDTQYF. CDR3 bases: TGTGCCAGCAGCAAGAACGAAGTCGTGGACAGCCCAGATACGCAGTATTTT.

V and J are TRBV4-2 and TRBJ2-5; 12 positions match TRBD2. Germline V gene sequence: CDR1 LGHNA, CDR2 YNFKEQ. The CDR3 has 16 amino acids. V gave up 4 bases and J gave up 3 bases; unmatched junction bases: 6. CDR3 sequence reads: CASSLYGLAGKETQYF. The CDR3 nucleotides are TGTGCCAGCAGCCTTTACGGACTAGCGGGGAAAGAGACCCAGTACTTC.

This clonotype was observed a handful of times. The chain combines TRBV29-1 with TRBJ1-1; D not certain. The CDR3 sequence is 13 residues long. Trimming cost V 4 bases and J 2 bases, with 11 bases left between them. Germline V gives CDR1 SQVTM, CDR2 ANQGSEA. CDR3 amino acids: CSVVKVLNTEAFF. The CDR3 region has the DNA TGCAGCGTTGTGAAGGTACTAAACACTGAAGCTTTCTTT. Looking up the rest from reference TRBV29-1 and TRBJ1-1 gives the full variable domain: SAVISQKPSRDICQRGTSLTIQCQVDSQVTMMFWYRQQPGQSLTLIATANQGSEATYESGFVIDKFPISRPNLTFSTLTVSNMSPEDSSIYLCSVVKVLNTEAFFGQGTRLTVV.